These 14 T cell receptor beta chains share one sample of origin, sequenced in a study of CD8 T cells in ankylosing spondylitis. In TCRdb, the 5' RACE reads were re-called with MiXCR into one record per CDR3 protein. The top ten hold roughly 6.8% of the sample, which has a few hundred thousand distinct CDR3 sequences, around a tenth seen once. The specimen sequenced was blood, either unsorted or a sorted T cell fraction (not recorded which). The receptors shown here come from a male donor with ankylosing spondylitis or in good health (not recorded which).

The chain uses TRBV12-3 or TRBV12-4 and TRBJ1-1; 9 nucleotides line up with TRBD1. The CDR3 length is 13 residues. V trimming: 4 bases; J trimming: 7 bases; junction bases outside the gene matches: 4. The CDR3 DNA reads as TGTGCCAGCAGTTCGGGACAGGGCCGTGAAGCTTTCTTT. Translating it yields CASSSGQGREAFF.

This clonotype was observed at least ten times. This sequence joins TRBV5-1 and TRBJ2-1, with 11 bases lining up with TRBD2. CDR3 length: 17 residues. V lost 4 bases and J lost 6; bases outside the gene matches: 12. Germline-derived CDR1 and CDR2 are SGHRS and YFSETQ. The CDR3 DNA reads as TGCGCCAGCAGCGCCTCGGCGGCTAGCGGGAGGATCAATGAGCAGTTCTTC. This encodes CASSASAASGRINEQFF.

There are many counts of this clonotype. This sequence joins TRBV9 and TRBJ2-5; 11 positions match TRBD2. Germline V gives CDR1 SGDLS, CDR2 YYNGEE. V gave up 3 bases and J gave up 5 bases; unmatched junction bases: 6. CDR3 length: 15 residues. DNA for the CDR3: TGTGCCAGCAGCGCCCGACTAGCGGGAATTGAGACCCAGTACTTC. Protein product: CASSARLAGIETQYF.

The CDR3 loop is CASNPLAGGFMNEQFF. The CDR3 DNA reads TGCGCCAGCAACCCCCTAGCGGGAGGATTTATGAATGAGCAGTTCTTC. V and J are TRBV4-1 and TRBJ2-1, with 11 bases identical to TRBD2. Germline V gene sequence: CDR1 MGHRA, CDR2 YSYEKL. Losses at the gene ends were 7 bases for V and 7 bases for J; bases not matched to a gene: 12. The CDR3 runs to 16 residues.

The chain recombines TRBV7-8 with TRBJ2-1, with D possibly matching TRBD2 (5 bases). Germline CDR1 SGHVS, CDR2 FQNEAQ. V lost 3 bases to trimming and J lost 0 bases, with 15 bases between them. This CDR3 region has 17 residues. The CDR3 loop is CASSLGRAEASYNEQFF. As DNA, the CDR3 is TGTGCCAGCAGCTTGGGTAGGGCGGAGGCCTCCTACAATGAGCAGTTCTTC.

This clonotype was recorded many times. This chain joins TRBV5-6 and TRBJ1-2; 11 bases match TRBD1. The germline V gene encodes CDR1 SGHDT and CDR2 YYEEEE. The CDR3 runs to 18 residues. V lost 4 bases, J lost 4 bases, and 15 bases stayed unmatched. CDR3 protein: CASSLRRTGGASIYGYTF. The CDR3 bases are TGTGCCAGCAGCCTGAGAAGGACAGGGGGCGCATCCATCTATGGCTACACCTTC.

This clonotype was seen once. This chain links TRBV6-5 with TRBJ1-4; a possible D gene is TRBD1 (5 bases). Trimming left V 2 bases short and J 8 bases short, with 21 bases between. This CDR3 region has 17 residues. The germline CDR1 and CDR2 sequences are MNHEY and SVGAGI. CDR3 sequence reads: CASSYRKDTILGEKLFF. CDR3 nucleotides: TGTGCCAGCAGTTACAGAAAGGACACTATCCTGGGGGAAAAACTGTTTTTT.

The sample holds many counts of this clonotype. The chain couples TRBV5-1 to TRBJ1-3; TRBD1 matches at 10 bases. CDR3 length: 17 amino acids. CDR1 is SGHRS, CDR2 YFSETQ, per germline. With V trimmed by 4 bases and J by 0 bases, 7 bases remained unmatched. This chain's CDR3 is CASSPGQGTSSGNTIYF. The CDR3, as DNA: TGCGCCAGCAGCCCGGGACAGGGGACGAGCTCTGGAAACACCATATATTTT.

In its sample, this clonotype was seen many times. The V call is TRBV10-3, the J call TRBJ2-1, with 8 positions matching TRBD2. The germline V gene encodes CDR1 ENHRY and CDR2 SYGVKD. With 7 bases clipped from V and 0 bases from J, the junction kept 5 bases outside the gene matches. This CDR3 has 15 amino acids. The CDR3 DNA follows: TGTGCCATCAACAGCGGGGGCCCCTCCTACAATGAGCAGTTCTTC. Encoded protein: CAINSGGPSYNEQFF.

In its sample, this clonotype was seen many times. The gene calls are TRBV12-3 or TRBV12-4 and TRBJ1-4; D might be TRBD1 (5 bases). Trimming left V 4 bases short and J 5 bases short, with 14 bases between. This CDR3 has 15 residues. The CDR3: CASSSNRGRNEKLFF. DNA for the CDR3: TGTGCCAGCAGTTCAAATCGGGGGAGAAATGAAAAACTGTTTTTT.

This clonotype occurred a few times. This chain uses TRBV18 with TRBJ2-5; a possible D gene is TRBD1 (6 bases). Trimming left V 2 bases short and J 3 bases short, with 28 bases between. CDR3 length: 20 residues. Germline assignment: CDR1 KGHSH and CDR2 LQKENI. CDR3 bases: TGTGCCAGCTCACCAGGGGCAGTGCCGATGAGGGGGAATGCTAAAGAGACCCAGTACTTC. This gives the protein CASSPGAVPMRGNAKETQYF.

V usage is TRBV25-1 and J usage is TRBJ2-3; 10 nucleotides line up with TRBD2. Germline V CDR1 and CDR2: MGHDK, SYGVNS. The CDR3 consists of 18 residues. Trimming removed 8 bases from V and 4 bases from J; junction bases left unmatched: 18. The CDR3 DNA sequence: TGTGCCAGCTCCACAGGGACCGTGAAGCGGGAGGGCGCAGATACGCAGTATTTT. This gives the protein CASSTGTVKREGADTQYF.

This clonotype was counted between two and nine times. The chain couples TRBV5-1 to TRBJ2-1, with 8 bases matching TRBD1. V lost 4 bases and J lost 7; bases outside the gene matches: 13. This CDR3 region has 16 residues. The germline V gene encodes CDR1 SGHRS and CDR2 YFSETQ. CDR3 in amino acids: CASSSPDRASYNEQFF. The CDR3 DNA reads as TGCGCCAGCAGCAGCCCGGACAGGGCTTCATATAATGAGCAGTTCTTC.

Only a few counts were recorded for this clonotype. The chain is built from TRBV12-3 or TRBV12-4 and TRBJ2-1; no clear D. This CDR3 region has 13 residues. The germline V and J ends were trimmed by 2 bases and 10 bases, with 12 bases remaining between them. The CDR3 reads CASSLPPRPEQFF. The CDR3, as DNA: TGTGCCAGCAGTTTACCCCCACGTCCGGAGCAGTTCTTC.